The 24 T cell receptor beta chains below were found in one sample sequenced in a study of blood T cells in healthy people across ages. The second PCR ran 7 to 11 cycles with a sample-barcoded 5' primer and J-beta primers. MiXCR, run by TCRdb on the 5' RACE reads, gives a single entry per CDR3 protein. The sample carries approximately 680,000 distinct CDR3 sequences, roughly 30% recorded once. Sequencing was carried out using blood. Receptors were obtained from a woman of 80 years or more in good health.

The rearrangement joins TRBV29-1 to TRBJ1-1; D not certain. V lost 7 bases, J lost 0 bases, and 9 bases lay in between. The germline V gene has CDR1 SQVTM and CDR2 ANQGSEA. CDR3 length equals 12 residues. DNA for the CDR3: TGCAGCGGTCGACGGATGAACACTGAAGCTTTCTTT. Protein product: CSGRRMNTEAFF.

Points on this clonotype: This may stem from a read error, because a much larger clone lies one nucleotide away. This rearrangement joins TRBV14 to TRBJ1-2; D might be TRBD1 (6 bases). Trimming pared 1 base from V and 4 bases from J, leaving 16 bases between. Germline V gene sequence: CDR1 SGHDN, CDR2 FVKESK. This CDR3 region has 16 residues. The DNA for the CDR3 is TGTGCCAGCAGCCAAGTGGGGGGGGCCGTGAGCTATGGCTACACCTTC. It encodes CASSQVGGAVSYGYTF.

The chain is built from TRBV7-9 and TRBJ2-3, with D possibly matching TRBD2 (7 bases). CDR3 length: 15 amino acids. Trimming removed 7 bases at V and 0 bases at J, with 14 bases between. Germline V lookup: CDR1 SEHNR, CDR2 FQNEAQ (reference sequence). The DNA for the CDR3 is TGTGCCAGCACCTGGGGGGGCGGAAGCACAGATACGCAGTATTTT. Translating it yields CASTWGGGSTDTQYF.

This clonotype has ten or more counts. This chain connects TRBV6-1 to TRBJ2-1, with no clear D. The germline CDR1 and CDR2 sequences are MNHNS and SASEGT. The V gene lost 5 bases and the J gene lost 8 bases, with 10 bases spanning the gap. The CDR3 contains 12 residues. CDR3 sequence reads: CASSTAGDEQFF. For the CDR3, the DNA is TGTGCCAGCAGTACCGCAGGCGATGAGCAGTTCTTC.

In the case of this clonotype: With a much larger clone just one base away, this may be a read error. The genes are TRBV20-1 and TRBJ2-7; D might be TRBD2 (5 bases). The germline V gene has CDR1 DFQATT and CDR2 SNEGSKA (reference sequence). The CDR3 has 11 amino acids. The CDR3, as DNA: TGCAGTGCTAGAGCTAAATGGGAGCAGGACTTC. This codes for CSARAKWEQDF.

This clonotype was detected ten times or more. V is TRBV20-1 and J is TRBJ1-2; 8 positions match TRBD1. Germline V CDR1 and CDR2: DFQATT, SNEGSKA (reference sequence). This CDR3 has 15 amino acids. The trim removed 3 bases at V and 7 bases at J, leaving 13 bases unmatched. As DNA, the CDR3 is TGCAGTGCTAGCCCGCTTCAGGGGGCCCTTCTTGGCTACACCTTC. This translates into CSASPLQGALLGYTF.

This sequence joins TRBV20-1 and TRBJ1-5; the D is unclear. The germline V and J ends were trimmed by 3 bases and 0 bases, with 9 bases remaining between them. From germline, CDR1 is DFQATT and CDR2 SNEGSKA (reference sequence). The CDR3 covers 14 residues. The CDR3 coding sequence is TGCAGTGCTAGCAATGGGTATAGCAATCAGCCCCAGCATTTT. It specifies CSASNGYSNQPQHF.

There are a few counts of this clonotype. This may be a read error: a much more frequent sequence differs by one nucleotide. The chain carries TRBV7-6 and TRBJ2-1; the D gene is possibly TRBD1 (6 bases). The DNA matches TRBJ2-7 better at its end, which makes the J call doubtful. Germline CDR1 reads SGHVS; CDR2 reads FNYEAQ. CDR3 length: 17 residues. CDR3 coding DNA: TGTGCCAGCAGCTACAGGGTCGAAATCAGCTCCTACAATGAGCAGTACTTC. Translated, it gives CASSYRVEISSYNEQYF.

This clonotype was seen only a few times. The chain recombines TRBV5-6 with TRBJ1-5, with 7 bases that match TRBD1. Unmatched junction bases numbered 7, after V lost 2 bases and J lost 2 bases. The CDR3 totals 16 residues. The germline V gene has CDR1 SGHDT and CDR2 YYEEEE. The CDR3 reads CASSFTGDVGNQPQHF. The CDR3 nucleotides read TGTGCCAGCAGCTTTACAGGGGATGTAGGCAATCAGCCCCAGCATTTT.

The chain couples TRBV10-3 to TRBJ1-2; TRBD1 might be the D (5 bases). This CDR3 contains 13 residues. Germline assignment: CDR1 ENHRY and CDR2 SYGVKD. With 2 bases removed from V and 11 bases from J, the gap between germline ends came to 15 bases. CDR3 DNA sequence: TGTGCCATCAGTGAGCCCGGGGCGAGGGGTTACACCTTC. As protein: CAISEPGARGYTF.

The sample holds a few counts of this clonotype. The chain has TRBV4-2 and TRBJ2-3; 10 positions agree with TRBD2. CDR1 is LGHNA and CDR2 is YNFKEQ in the germline V gene. The length of the CDR3 is 17 residues. Trimming cost V 0 bases and J 4 bases; bases outside gene matches: 7. In nucleotides, the CDR3 is TGTGCCAGCAGCCAAGAGAGCGGGGGGGCCGTGGCAGATACGCAGTATTTT. Its protein product is CASSQESGGAVADTQYF.

As to this clonotype: A read error may be the cause here, since a much bigger clone is one base away. J is TRBJ2-7 and V is TRBV7-2; D might be TRBD2 (5 bases). The V gene's germline CDR1 is SGHTA and CDR2 FQGNSA. The CDR3 runs 14 residues. This CDR3 reads CACSPPGMSYEQYF. CDR3 DNA: TGTGCCTGCAGCCCTCCGGGGATGTCCTACGAGCAGTACTTC. Looking up the rest from reference TRBV7-2 and TRBJ2-7 gives the full variable domain: GAGVSQSPSNKVTEKGKDVELRCDPISGHTALYWYRQSLGQGLEFLIYFQGNSAPDKSGLPSDRFSAERTGGSVSTLTIQRTQQEDSAVYLCACSPPGMSYEQYFGPGTRLTVT.

In its sample, this clonotype was seen many times. The genes are TRBV5-1 and TRBJ1-1; D uncertain. The CDR3 is 17 residues long. Germline CDR1 SGHRS, CDR2 YFSETQ. V lost 0 bases, J lost 0 bases, and 15 bases lay in between. The CDR3 region has the DNA TGCGCCAGCAGCTTGGCTACCGATCTAATTATGAACACTGAAGCTTTCTTT. Protein product: CASSLATDLIMNTEAFF.

There are many counts of this clonotype. The chain recombines TRBV3-1 with TRBJ2-1; 8 bases align to TRBD2. The CDR3 length is 15 residues. Germline V CDR1 and CDR2: LGHDT, YNNKEL (reference sequence). Trimming cost V 1 base and J 3 bases; bases outside gene matches: 2. CDR3: CASSQGAGGYNEQFF. In nucleotides, the CDR3 is TGTGCCAGCAGCCAAGGTGCGGGGGGCTACAATGAGCAGTTCTTC.

This clonotype was seen many times. CDR3 residues: CASSFPTGNNSPLHF. CDR3 coding DNA: TGTGCCAGCAGCTTCCCGACGGGTAATAATTCACCCCTCCACTTT. This chain joins TRBV28 and TRBJ1-6; the D is unclear. Looked up from germline, CDR1 is MDHEN and CDR2 is SYDVKM. V was pared by 6 bases and J by 5 bases, with 14 bases between. This CDR3 has 15 residues.

This clonotype occurred once. A clone one base away is much larger, so this may be a read error. The chain combines TRBV24-1 with TRBJ2-2; perhaps TRBD2 as D (5 bases). V lost 7 bases and J 2 bases, leaving 10 bases between the germline ends. The germline CDR1 and CDR2 sequences are KGHDR and SFDVKD. CDR3 length equals 14 residues. For the CDR3, the DNA is TGTGCCACCAGCCCTCGGGGAAACACCGGGGAGCTGTTTTTT. It specifies CATSPRGNTGELFF.

This clonotype was counted a few times. A junction boundary mismatches the germline segment, possibly from a read error. This chain connects TRBV29-1 to TRBJ1-4; D call uncertain. Per the germline V gene, CDR1 is SQVTM and CDR2 is ANQGSEA. The CDR3 totals 15 residues. The CDR3 DNA follows: TGCAACGTTGAGGAGGGCACTACAACTAATGAAAAACTGTTTTTT. Its translation is CNVEEGTTTNEKLFF.

This clonotype was seen many times. The chain links TRBV7-8 to TRBJ2-1; no definite D call. V was pared by 0 bases and J by 7 bases, with 13 bases between. Germline V gene data show CDR1 as SGHVS and CDR2 as FQNEAQ. The CDR3 totals 15 residues. CDR3: CASSLALVTRNEQFF. As DNA, the CDR3 is TGTGCCAGCAGCTTAGCGCTCGTCACCAGAAATGAGCAGTTCTTC.

This clonotype was recorded many times. J is TRBJ2-7 and V is TRBV9; maybe TRBD1 (5 bases). Germline V gene lookup returns CDR1 SGDLS and CDR2 YYNGEE. V was cut by 0 bases and J by 2 bases, with 15 bases left in between. The CDR3 consists of 16 residues. The CDR3 nucleotides are TGTGCCAGCAGCGTAGCTGAGGACAACAGAGCCTACGAGCAGTACTTC. This translates into CASSVAEDNRAYEQYF.

J is TRBJ2-1 and V is TRBV7-2; the match to TRBD2 covers 10 bases. CDR3 length: 14 amino acids. The ends lost 5 bases at V and 8 bases at J; junction bases unmatched: 6. CDR1 is SGHTA and CDR2 is FQGNSA in the germline V gene. CDR3 DNA: TGTGCCAGCAGCCCGGGGACTAGCGTAGATGAGCAGTTCTTC. It codes for CASSPGTSVDEQFF.

This clonotype was observed many times. The rearrangement links TRBV7-2 to TRBJ2-7; 8 bases line up with TRBD1. Germline V gives CDR1 SGHTA, CDR2 FQGNSA. The CDR3 has 15 amino acids. Losses at the gene ends were 1 base for V and 2 bases for J; bases not matched to a gene: 4. The CDR3 loop reads CASSLDATGAYEQYF. The CDR3 region has the DNA TGTGCCAGCAGCTTAGACGCGACAGGGGCCTACGAGCAGTACTTC.

This clonotype occurred a few times. This chain joins TRBV20-1 and TRBJ1-5, with D unresolved. CDR1 is DFQATT, CDR2 SNEGSKA, per germline (reference sequence). This CDR3 contains 15 residues. With 2 bases removed from V and 5 bases from J, the gap between germline ends came to 16 bases. This chain's CDR3 is CSARKSNRGDQPQHF. DNA for the CDR3: TGCAGTGCTAGAAAGTCAAACCGAGGCGATCAGCCCCAGCATTTT.

This clonotype was recorded many times. The chain employs TRBV28 and TRBJ1-5; no firm D call. Looked up from germline, CDR1 is MDHEN and CDR2 is SYDVKM. This CDR3 region has 14 residues. V was clipped by 0 bases and J by 4 bases, with 7 bases between them. CDR3 nucleotide sequence: TGTGCCAGCAGTTTATGGTCGGAAAATCAGCCCCAGCATTTT. It encodes CASSLWSENQPQHF.

The sample holds many counts of this clonotype. The V call is TRBV9, the J call TRBJ2-1; 8 nucleotides align to TRBD2. J gave up 2 bases and V 3 bases, and 4 bases lay outside the gene matches. The length of the CDR3 is 15 residues. CDR1 SGDLS and CDR2 YYNGEE come from the germline V gene. CDR3 protein: CASSARLATYNEQFF. For the CDR3, the DNA is TGTGCCAGCAGCGCCCGACTAGCGACCTACAATGAGCAGTTCTTC. Looking up the rest from reference TRBV9 and TRBJ2-1 gives the full variable domain: DSGVTQTPKHLITATGQRVTLRCSPRSGDLSVYWYQQSLDQGLQFLIQYYNGEERAKGNILERFSAQQFPDLHSELNLSSLELGDSALYFCASSARLATYNEQFFGPGTRLTVL.